The TCR beta chain described here comes from a study of CD8+ T cells in alopecia areata. Germline-derived CDR1 and CDR2 are GTSNPN and SVGIG (reference sequence). The V and J ends lost 0 bases and 3 bases respectively, with 8 bases between them. The CDR3 covers 13 residues. Study-level points and caveats: Scalp clonality, along with expanded CD8+ clones among the top 100, was significantly decreased by tofacitinib. In scalp and blood during tofacitinib, many expanded lesional clones persisted.

This clone has only a few counts. What it binds is not known. Other DNA sequences within the sample encode an identical CDR3. Treatment indicated: oral pan-JAK inhibitor, 5-10 mg twice daily. Individuals with alopecia areata gave both lesional scalp punch biopsies and peripheral blood for collection. Isolated RNA was reverse transcribed into cDNA used as the sequencing template. Profiled with immunoSEQ multiplex PCR; TCRdb holds only in-frame clones, not every one. The sample lists under 200,000 clones, approximately 57% occurring once. The TCR originated in a human donor with alopecia areata. The rearrangement joins TRBV30 to TRBJ1-1; D remains ambiguous. The sample in question was CD4+ T cells sorted from blood, obtained at week 24, from a patient treated with tofacitinib. CDR3 coding DNA: TGTGCCTGGAGTGTAAAGGGCTACACTGAAGCTTTCTTT. The encoded protein is CAWSVKGYTEAFF.